This T cell receptor (beta chain) is drawn from a study of cytomegalovirus exposure and HLA in healthy donors. About this clone itself: Its target is not known.

A multiplex PCR was run with 60 Vbeta primers and 13 Jbeta primers. Per the original data handling: Later, some 75 million unique TCR beta chains were counted in an analysis, and some 11 million of them were shared. Sequencing used immunoSEQ multiplex PCR; TCRdb keeps in-frame clones, though not all of them. V, J and clone size were drawn from that table, and D and trimming were deduced from the DNA. The sample has about 110,000 clones, under 80% seen once. This CDR3 has 14 residues. The germline V and J ends were trimmed by 5 bases and 2 bases, with 13 bases remaining between them. Germline loops: CDR1 MNHEY, CDR2 SVGAGI. Study outcomes and limitations: Altogether, some 170 TCR beta chains were recorded as cytomegalovirus-associated. TCR beta sequences reportedly predicted most subjects' HLA-A and HLA-B alleles accurately.

The sample was PBMCs. This TCR came from a woman in her fifties or sixties in good health and CMV-seropositive. The rearrangement uses TRBV6-5 and TRBJ2-7; weak D call: TRBD1 (5 bases). The CDR3 nucleotides are TGTGCCAGCAGTCCCCAGGACACCGCCTACGAGCAGTACTTC. Residues: CASSPQDTAYEQYF.